The entry below describes one T cell receptor beta chain. Antigen unknown. CDR1 SNHLY and CDR2 FYNNEI come from the germline V gene. This CDR3 comprises 14 residues. V was cut by 8 bases and J by 5 bases, with 18 bases left in between. Second-dose intervals of approximately 4 or approximately 12 weeks were pooled. The data were produced by immunoSEQ multiplex PCR, yet TCRdb's version contains in-frame clones alone and is incomplete. Altogether around 100,000 clones are present, 87% being singletons, with the ten largest covering about 2.5%. The record originates from a study of T cell responses to AZD1222 COVID-19 vaccine. Study-wide results and caveats: Donors were chiefly white British, with a greater number of females, and clonal diversity was perhaps underestimated. Among those given AZD1222, only 6 or 7 were seropositive at baseline. Without day 14 samples, only post-peak T cell repertoires were studied.

The chain has TRBV2 and TRBJ2-5, with D unresolved. The source is an adult who received the AZD1222 COVID-19 vaccine. The specimen was peripheral blood, collected 28 days after the second AZD1222 dose. The CDR3: CASAPRAKGETQYF. The CDR3 DNA reads as TGTGCCAGCGCGCCTCGGGCTAAGGGTGAGACCCAGTACTTC.